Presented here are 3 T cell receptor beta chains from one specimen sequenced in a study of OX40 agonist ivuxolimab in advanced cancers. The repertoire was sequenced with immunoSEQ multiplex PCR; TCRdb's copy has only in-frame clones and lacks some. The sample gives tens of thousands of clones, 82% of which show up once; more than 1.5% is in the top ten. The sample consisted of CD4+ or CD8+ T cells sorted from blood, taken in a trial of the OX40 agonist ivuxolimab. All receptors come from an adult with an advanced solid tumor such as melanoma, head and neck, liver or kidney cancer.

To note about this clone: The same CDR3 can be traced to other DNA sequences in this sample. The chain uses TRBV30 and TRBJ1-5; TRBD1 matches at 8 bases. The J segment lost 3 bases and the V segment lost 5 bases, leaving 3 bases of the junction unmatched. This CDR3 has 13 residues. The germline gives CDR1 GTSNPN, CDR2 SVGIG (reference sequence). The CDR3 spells CAWGQGANQPQHF. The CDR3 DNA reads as TGTGCCTGGGGACAGGGAGCCAATCAGCCCCAGCATTTT.

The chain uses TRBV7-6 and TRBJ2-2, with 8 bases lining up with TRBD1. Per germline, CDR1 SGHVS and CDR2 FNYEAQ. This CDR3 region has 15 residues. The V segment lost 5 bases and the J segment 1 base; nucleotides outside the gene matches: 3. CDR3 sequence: CASSRGTGNTGELFF. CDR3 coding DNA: TGTGCCAGCAGCCGTGGGACAGGGAACACCGGGGAGCTGTTTTTT.

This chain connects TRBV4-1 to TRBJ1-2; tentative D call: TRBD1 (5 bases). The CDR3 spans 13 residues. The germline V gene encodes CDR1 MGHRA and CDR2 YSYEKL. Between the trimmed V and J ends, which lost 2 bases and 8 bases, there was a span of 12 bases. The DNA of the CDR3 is TGCGCCAGCAGCCAACAGGGCGAATGGGGCTACACCTTC. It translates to CASSQQGEWGYTF.